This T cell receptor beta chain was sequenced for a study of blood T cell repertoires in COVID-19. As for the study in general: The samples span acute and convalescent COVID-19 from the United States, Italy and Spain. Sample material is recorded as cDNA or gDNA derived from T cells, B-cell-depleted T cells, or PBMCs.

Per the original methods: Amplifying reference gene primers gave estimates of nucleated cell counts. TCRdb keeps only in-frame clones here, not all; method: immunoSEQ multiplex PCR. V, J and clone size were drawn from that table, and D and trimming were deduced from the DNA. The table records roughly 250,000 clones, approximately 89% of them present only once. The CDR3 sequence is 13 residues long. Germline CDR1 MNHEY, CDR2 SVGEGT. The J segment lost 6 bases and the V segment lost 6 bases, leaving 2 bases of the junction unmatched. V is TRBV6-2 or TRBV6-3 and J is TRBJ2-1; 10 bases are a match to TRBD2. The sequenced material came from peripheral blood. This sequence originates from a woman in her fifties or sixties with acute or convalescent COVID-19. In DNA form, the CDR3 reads TGTGCCAGCAGCCTAGCGGGAGCCAATGAGCAGTTCTTC. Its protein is CASSLAGANEQFF.